The subject of this entry is one T cell receptor beta chain. The table lists this clonotype with many counts. Its recognized antigen is unknown. No base quality information exists; no much larger clone differs at one position. This sample is drawn from a study of prognosis after radiotherapy for stage I lung cancer (dated by TCRdb to about 2021). In terms of the full investigation: Between April 2018 and January 2019, nineteen patients with stage I NSCLC were enrolled in Nanjing, China. About a dozen patients had adenocarcinoma and several had squamous cell carcinoma as the tumor histology. Every patient was regarded as medically inoperable, because of comorbidities in some 12 cases and refusal of surgery in roughly 7 cases. Using image-guided IMRT or VMAT, SBRT was delivered in 3 to 5 fractions at a biologically effective dose of at least 100 Gy. In every patient, SBRT was given without any concurrent therapy. There were 13 to 15 patients with newly diagnosed primary stage I lung tumors and about five patients with oligometastatic NSCLC after surgical resection of the primary tumor. The study profiled peripheral blood TCR beta repertoires from stage I NSCLC patients before and after stereotactic body radiotherapy and related them to distant failure. Ages in the cohort of about a dozen men and more than five women ranged from 53 to 84 years, with a median of 74. Distant metastases were developed by four of the 19 patients after SBRT, at a median of around seven months, whereas no significant progression was observed in the other 15 patients. The study sequenced 38 blood samples from 19 patients, one before and one after SBRT per patient. Overall study results and their limits: No adjustment for multiple comparisons was applied to any of the reported P values. Unique TCR clone counts fell after SBRT (median about 10,000 before versus under 8,000 after; Wilcoxon paired P=0.011). No determination of tumor specificity was made for expanded TCR clones. Differences by metastasis status were reportedly seen in TRBV and TRBJ usage frequencies, involving two V genes at baseline and, after SBRT, roughly ten V genes and two J genes. Post-SBRT Shannon entropy and its change from baseline were lower in patients who developed distant metastases; baseline Shannon entropy was not associated with metastases. Limitations of the study included a small cohort and short follow-up, and the study findings need independent validation.

A history of other malignancies or of prior chemotherapy or radiotherapy was absent in all patients, and node-negative disease was shown on CT and PET/CT in all patients. At each of two time points, around 6 milliliters of peripheral venous blood were collected into EDTA tubes. PBMCs were isolated by Ficoll-Paque Plus density-gradient centrifugation. Right after collection, samples were kept at -80 degrees C until analysis. Two rounds of multiplex PCR were used to amplify the TCR beta CDR3 region from genomic DNA. In the first PCR round, primers specific to each TRBV and TRBJ gene were used, and the primer sequences were filed in Chinese patent CN105087789A. The second PCR round used universal primers. The Roche High Pure PCR Template Preparation Kit was used to extract genomic DNA from the frozen PBMCs. Paired-end sequencing with 151 bp reads was performed on the libraries using an Illumina HiSeq 3000. In the source study's methods: CutAdapt was used to remove raw reads lacking the multiplex PCR primer sequences. Using PEAR, the high-quality paired reads were merged into contigs. By aligning each contig to reference sequences, MiXCR assigned the TRB V, D and J gene segments to that contig. CDR3 sequences were clustered by base quality and sequence similarity to remove sequencing errors. Diversity was measured as Shannon entropy normalized by the natural log of productive TCR sequence number. To get clonality, Shannon entropy was divided by the natural log of the number of unique clonotypes, and that result was subtracted from one. The Youden index of ROC curves was used to select progression-free survival cut-offs for repertoire metrics, and analyses were performed in R 3.5.3. The public reads were reprocessed in TCRdb via fastp at Q25 and MiXCR, keeping in-frame beta chains. CDR3 protein sequences are deduplicated, and each keeps its most common genes and DNA. TCRdb, rather than the study authors, made the V and J calls. In all, the sample holds more than 11,000 distinct CDR3 sequences, and 50% of those were seen once. Over 35% of the sample is held by the ten biggest clonotypes.

Unmatched junction bases come to 3, with V trimmed by 3 bases and J by 6 bases. Counted from cysteine to phenylalanine, this CDR3 has 12 amino acids. The CDR3 DNA has 36 bases and is translated from base 1. CDR1 and CDR2 were assigned from the germline V gene (reference sequence) as GTSNPN and SVGIG. The receptor chain draws on TRBV30 and TRBJ2-7; 9 bases in the junction line up with TRBD1. This sequence originates from a donor over 45 with non-small cell lung cancer. The sequencing here drew on PBMCs, taken before or after stereotactic body radiation therapy (not recorded which). The CDR3 here reads CAWSRTGAEQYF. In nucleotide form, the sequence is TGTGCCTGGAGCCGGACAGGGGCCGAGCAGTACTTC.